One sample yielded the 16 T cell receptor beta chains listed below, sequenced in a study of blood T cell repertoires in COVID-19. TCRdb's copy holds only in-frame clones and misses some; the assay was immunoSEQ multiplex PCR. The table has 250,000 to 350,000 clones, approximately 86% seen once. The sequenced material came from peripheral blood. The receptors were sampled from a woman in her 70s with COVID-19, enrolled during active disease.

The genes are TRBV6-5 and TRBJ2-1, with D possibly TRBD2 on 6 matching bases. CDR1 MNHEY and CDR2 SVGAGI come from the germline V gene. CDR3 length equals 12 residues. Trimming stripped 2 bases from V and 8 bases from J, with 7 bases between. CDR3 in amino acids: CASSYGGDEQFF. The CDR3 region has the DNA TGTGCCAGCAGTTACGGAGGGGATGAGCAGTTCTTC.

The V call is TRBV7-9, the J call TRBJ1-5, with D maybe TRBD1 (6 bases). V lost 10 bases, J lost 4 bases, and 20 bases lay in between. Germline V gene sequence: CDR1 SEHNR, CDR2 FQNEAQ (reference sequence). This CDR3 has 15 amino acids. The CDR3 DNA reads as TGTGCCACCTCGGAAGCGGGGGCAGGAAATCAGCCCCAGCATTTT. This translates into CATSEAGAGNQPQHF.

The chain couples TRBV10-3 to TRBJ2-3, with 10 bases identical to TRBD2. CDR1 is ENHRY, CDR2 SYGVKD, per germline. The CDR3 sequence is 18 residues long. V shed 0 bases and J 2 bases; nucleotides not matched to a gene: 8. The CDR3 DNA follows: TGTGCCATCAGTGAGTCGCTAGGACTAGCGGACTTCACAGATACGCAGTATTTT. Translating gives CAISESLGLADFTDTQYF.

This chain joins TRBV3-1 (or the pseudogene TRBV3-2) and TRBJ2-5; D gene unclear. This CDR3 is 13 amino acids long. Trimming pared 4 bases from V and 2 bases from J, leaving 8 bases between. Looked up from germline, CDR1 is LGHDT and CDR2 is YNNKEL (reference sequence). The CDR3 protein is CASSLGPQETQYF. The CDR3 bases are TGTGCCAGCAGCCTTGGGCCACAAGAGACCCAGTACTTC.

The CDR3 loop reads CAWSHYLGLAGGQGETQYF. The CDR3, as DNA: TGTGCCTGGAGTCACTACCTGGGACTAGCGGGGGGGCAAGGAGAGACCCAGTACTTC. The rearrangement joins TRBV30 to TRBJ2-5, with 16 positions matching TRBD2. The CDR3 extends over 19 amino acids. Germline V gene data show CDR1 as GTSNPN and CDR2 as SVGIG (reference sequence). With V trimmed by 2 bases and J by 4 bases, 13 bases remained unmatched.

The J gene is TRBJ1-1, the V gene TRBV19; TRBD1 agrees at 11 bases. V lost 5 bases and J lost 4; bases outside the gene matches: 6. Germline assignment: CDR1 LNHDA and CDR2 SQIVND (reference sequence). CDR3 length: 15 amino acids. CDR3 bases: TGTGCCAGTAGTCTGCGGGACAGGGGGACCACTGAAGCTTTCTTT. This codes for CASSLRDRGTTEAFF.

This chain links TRBV5-4 with TRBJ1-2; possible D gene TRBD1, 6 bases. Trimming removed 5 bases from V and 8 bases from J, with 25 bases in between. Per the germline V gene, CDR1 is SGHNT and CDR2 is YYREEE (reference sequence). The CDR3 consists of 16 residues. The CDR3 nucleotides read TGTGCCAGCAGACGGGACACTAAAATGTATGAGGAGGGCTACACCTTC. Protein: CASRRDTKMYEEGYTF.

For the CDR3, the DNA is TGTGCCAGCAGCGTAGCTGGCGGAGGCGGAGAGACCCAGTACTTC. Translation gives CASSVAGGGGETQYF. This chain links TRBV9 with TRBJ2-5, with D maybe TRBD2 (5 bases). This CDR3 has 15 amino acids. Deletions cut 0 bases from V and 4 bases from J, with 13 bases between. CDR1 and CDR2 from the germline V gene are SGDLS and YYNGEE.

The rearrangement links TRBV5-1 to TRBJ1-1; D is perhaps TRBD1 (6 bases). CDR1 and CDR2 (germline): SGHRS, YFSETQ. The germline V and J ends were trimmed by 5 bases and 8 bases, with 19 bases remaining between them. The CDR3 sequence is 14 residues long. The CDR3 protein is CASSLTQNTGEAFF. The DNA for the CDR3 is TGCGCCAGCAGTTTAACTCAAAATACAGGGGAAGCTTTCTTT.

The chain carries TRBV5-8 and TRBJ1-5; 10 bases map to TRBD1. V shed 3 bases and J 2 bases; nucleotides not matched to a gene: 2. The CDR3 loop spans 15 amino acids. Germline lookup yields CDR1 SGHTS and CDR2 YDEGEE. The CDR3 is CASSSGTGGNQPQHF. In DNA form, the CDR3 reads TGTGCCAGCAGCTCAGGGACAGGGGGCAATCAGCCCCAGCATTTT.

This chain joins TRBV12-3 or TRBV12-4 and TRBJ1-2; D not certain. CDR3 length: 13 amino acids. Deletions cut 0 bases from V and 3 bases from J, with 5 bases between. This CDR3 is CASSLAPDYGYTF. The CDR3, as DNA: TGTGCCAGCAGTTTAGCCCCGGACTATGGCTACACCTTC.

The chain's CDR3 is CASSTRSKYQETQYF. DNA of the CDR3: TGCGCCAGCAGCACCCGATCTAAGTACCAAGAGACCCAGTACTTC. The chain has TRBV5-1 and TRBJ2-5; D not resolved. Germline CDR1 and CDR2: SGHRS and YFSETQ. The CDR3 sequence is 15 residues long. V was trimmed by 4 bases and J by 0 bases, leaving 13 bases between them.

This chain joins TRBV7-2 and TRBJ1-3; TRBD1 is a possible D gene (6 bases). The CDR3 covers 14 residues. The V gene lost 3 bases and the J gene lost 5 bases, with 11 bases spanning the gap. The V gene's germline CDR1 is SGHTA and CDR2 FQGNSA. DNA for the CDR3: TGTGCCAGCAGCTTCGACAGGATCAGAAACACCATATATTTT. Its protein product is CASSFDRIRNTIYF.

The V gene is TRBV12-3 or TRBV12-4, the J gene TRBJ1-2, with TRBD1 matching over 11 bases. CDR3 length: 13 residues. V shed 5 bases, J shed 7 bases, and the junction held 3 bases outside the gene matches. The CDR3 region has the DNA TGTGCCAGCAGTACAGGACAGGGGGCTGGCTACACCTTC. It encodes CASSTGQGAGYTF.

This clone was detected once. This sequence joins TRBV6-5 and TRBJ1-2; 7 nucleotides match TRBD1. Per the germline V gene, CDR1 is MNHEY and CDR2 is SVGAGI. The CDR3 runs to 13 residues. V was pared by 11 bases and J by 5 bases, with 11 bases of the junction left unmatched. The CDR3 spells CAVSRDSNYGYTF. CDR3 nucleotides: TGTGCCGTGAGCCGGGACAGCAATTATGGCTACACCTTC.

The chain links TRBV18 to TRBJ2-7; 10 nucleotides align to TRBD1. V gave up 7 bases and J gave up 5 bases; unmatched junction bases: 5. This CDR3 has 13 residues. CDR1 KGHSH and CDR2 LQKENI come from the germline V gene. CDR3: CASWTGGSHEQYF. The CDR3 bases are TGTGCCAGCTGGACAGGGGGTTCCCACGAGCAGTACTTC.